Shown below are 21 T cell receptor beta chains from a single sample sequenced in a study of T cells in Graves' hyperthyroidism and ophthalmopathy. TCR beta CDR3 sequences were amplified from RNA transcripts. RT-PCR in the first round (using the HTBI primer set) targeted the TCR CDR3. TCRdb reprocessed the multiplex PCR reads with MiXCR, giving one entry per CDR3 protein. The sample carries some 500,000 distinct CDR3 sequences, around an eighth recorded once. Source material: blood. The receptors here all came from a young woman with Graves' hyperthyroidism.

In its sample, this clonotype was seen many times. This chain connects TRBV27 to TRBJ2-2; tentatively, D is TRBD1 (6 bases). V was pared by 7 bases and J by 1 base, with 10 bases between. Germline CDR1 and CDR2: MNHEY and SMNVEV (reference sequence). The CDR3 length is 14 residues. CDR3 bases: TGTGCCAGCACCCGCAGGGGGAACACCGGGGAGCTGTTTTTT. It translates to CASTRRGNTGELFF.

The rearrangement uses TRBV13 and TRBJ2-3, with 13 bases aligning to TRBD2. This CDR3 has 19 amino acids. The germline V gene has CDR1 PRHDT and CDR2 FYEKMQ (reference sequence). After removal of 1 base from V and 3 bases from J, the junction contained 10 bases not matched to a gene. CDR3 residues: CASSLVFGLAGEGTDTQYF. The CDR3 nucleotides read TGTGCCAGCAGCTTAGTCTTCGGACTAGCGGGAGAAGGAACAGATACGCAGTATTTT.

CDR3 residues: CASSHTQNYGYTF. In DNA, the CDR3 is TGTGCCAGTAGTCATACTCAAAACTATGGCTACACCTTC. The chain recombines TRBV19 with TRBJ1-2; D gene unclear. V lost 5 bases, J lost 2 bases, and 9 bases lay in between. Germline CDR1 reads LNHDA; CDR2 reads SQIVND (reference sequence). The CDR3 length is 13 residues.

This clonotype was counted many times. This chain connects TRBV3-1 to TRBJ2-3; 8 nucleotides match TRBD2. The ends lost 2 bases at V and 5 bases at J; junction bases unmatched: 3. This CDR3 has 14 amino acids. The germline CDR1 and CDR2 sequences are LGHDT and YNNKEL (reference sequence). The CDR3 sequence is CASSQWAGGDTQYF. CDR3 bases: TGTGCCAGCAGCCAATGGGCGGGAGGAGATACGCAGTATTTT.

The table lists this clonotype with many counts. This chain uses TRBV7-9 with TRBJ2-5; 7 bases map to TRBD2. Trimming cost V 6 bases and J 5 bases; bases outside gene matches: 12. Germline V gene lookup returns CDR1 SEHNR and CDR2 FQNEAQ (reference sequence). This CDR3 has 15 amino acids. The CDR3 region is CASSPSGASTETQYF. For the CDR3, the DNA is TGTGCCAGCAGTCCAAGCGGGGCTAGCACCGAGACCCAGTACTTC.

The rearrangement joins TRBV11-3 to TRBJ2-7, with D tentatively TRBD2 (5 bases). The germline gives CDR1 SGHNT, CDR2 YENEEA. Trimming removed 4 bases at V and 5 bases at J, with 9 bases between. This CDR3 contains 12 residues. The CDR3 DNA follows: TGTGCCAGCAGCTCCAGCGGCCACGAGCAGTACTTC. As protein: CASSSSGHEQYF.

This clonotype was seen at least ten times. The chain links TRBV10-1 to TRBJ2-1; 7 nucleotides match TRBD1. Germline V gives CDR1 WNHNN, CDR2 SYGVQD (reference sequence). Unmatched junction bases numbered 7, after V lost 5 bases and J lost 6 bases. CDR3 size: 14 residues. The CDR3 is CASSPGQIINEQFF. The CDR3 coding sequence is TGCGCCAGCAGTCCGGGACAGATAATCAATGAGCAGTTCTTC.

Many counts were recorded for this clonotype. The CDR3 DNA reads as TGTGCCAGCCCTCAGACAGGGGGAAAGGGCTACACCTTC. The encoded protein is CASPQTGGKGYTF. The V and J genes are TRBV2 and TRBJ1-2; 9 positions agree with TRBD1. The CDR3 has 13 amino acids. The J segment lost 8 bases and the V segment lost 8 bases, leaving 9 bases of the junction unmatched. The germline gives CDR1 SNHLY, CDR2 FYNNEI.

This clonotype was recorded a few times. The chain recombines TRBV10-2 with TRBJ2-7; 10 bases align to TRBD2. The trim removed 5 bases at V and 2 bases at J, leaving 9 bases unmatched. Germline V lookup: CDR1 WSHSY, CDR2 SAAADI. The CDR3 extends over 16 amino acids. CDR3 in amino acids: CASSLASGSSPYEQYF. The CDR3, as DNA: TGCGCCAGCAGTTTAGCTAGCGGGAGTTCTCCCTACGAGCAGTACTTC.

The CDR3 coding sequence is TGTGCCAGCATCCCGGACAGGGCCTCCTACAATGAGCAGTTCTTC. Translation gives CASIPDRASYNEQFF. The rearrangement joins TRBV2 to TRBJ2-1; the match to TRBD1 covers 8 bases. CDR3 length: 15 residues. Germline V gene lookup returns CDR1 SNHLY and CDR2 FYNNEI. Losses at the gene ends were 7 bases for V and 0 bases for J; bases not matched to a gene: 5.

This clonotype was recorded at least ten times. CDR3 nucleotides: TGTGCCAGCTCACTCCAGGGGGCCCTAACCGGGGAGCTGTTTTTT. Encoded protein: CASSLQGALTGELFF. The rearrangement joins TRBV18 to TRBJ2-2; TRBD1 agrees at 8 bases. CDR1 and CDR2 from the germline V gene are KGHSH and LQKENI. CDR3 length equals 15 residues. V shed 4 bases and J 5 bases; nucleotides not matched to a gene: 6.

Many counts were recorded for this clonotype. This chain uses TRBV6-1 with TRBJ1-1, with D possibly being TRBD1 (6 bases). V gave up 7 bases and J gave up 1 base, with 10 bases separating them. Per the germline V gene, CDR1 is MNHNS and CDR2 is SASEGT. The CDR3 has 13 residues. This chain's CDR3 is CASIRGGNTEAFF. CDR3 DNA sequence: TGTGCCAGCATCAGGGGAGGGAACACTGAAGCTTTCTTT.

This clonotype was observed many times. The chain couples TRBV5-6 to TRBJ1-1; TRBD1 agrees at 9 bases. The germline V gene has CDR1 SGHDT and CDR2 YYEEEE. J lost 1 base, V lost 5 bases, and 9 bases had no gene match. The CDR3 runs 16 residues. The CDR3 DNA reads as TGTGCCAGCAGGTGGGACAGGGATTTGGGGAACACTGAAGCTTTCTTT. This encodes CASRWDRDLGNTEAFF.

This clonotype was detected only a few times. V usage is TRBV3-1 and J usage is TRBJ1-6; 9 bases map to TRBD1. V dropped 6 bases and J dropped 11; count of bases not matched to a gene: 11. This CDR3 is 15 amino acids long. Germline V gene data show CDR1 as LGHDT and CDR2 as YNNKEL (reference sequence). DNA for the CDR3: TGTGCCAGCAGTGGACAGGGGTATTCTGGCCCACCCCTCCACTTT. The encoded protein is CASSGQGYSGPPLHF.

The chain couples TRBV19 to TRBJ2-4; the D gene is possibly TRBD1 (5 bases). Trimming took 5 bases from V and 1 from J, leaving 15 bases between them. The V gene's germline CDR1 is LNHDA and CDR2 SQIVND (reference sequence). This CDR3 region has 16 residues. The CDR3 loop is CASSLRGAAAKNIQYF. CDR3 sequence (DNA): TGTGCCAGTAGTCTTAGGGGCGCCGCGGCCAAAAACATTCAGTACTTC. The whole variable domain, remainder taken from reference TRBV19 and TRBJ2-4, is DGGITQSPKYLFRKEGQNVTLSCEQNLNHDAMYWYRQDPGQGLRLIYYSQIVNDFQKGDIAEGYSVSREKKESFPLTVTSAQKNPTAFYLCASSLRGAAAKNIQYFGAGTRLSVL.

This clonotype was observed at least ten times. This sequence joins TRBV19 and TRBJ1-4; the D is unclear. Looked up from germline, CDR1 is LNHDA and CDR2 is SQIVND (reference sequence). With 3 bases removed from V and 1 base from J, the gap between germline ends came to 6 bases. The CDR3 is made up of 14 amino acids. CDR3 sequence reads: CASSIKRTNEKLFF. In DNA, the CDR3 is TGTGCCAGTAGTATTAAGAGAACTAATGAAAAACTGTTTTTT.

This clonotype showed up many times. The V gene is TRBV20-1, the J gene TRBJ1-2; 7 bases agree with TRBD1. Trimming cost V 2 bases and J 4 bases; bases outside gene matches: 4. The CDR3 runs 13 residues. CDR1 and CDR2 (germline): DFQATT, SNEGSKA (reference sequence). CDR3 sequence: CSARTWDSYGYTF. The CDR3 coding sequence is TGCAGTGCTAGAACCTGGGACAGCTATGGCTACACCTTC.

This clonotype has more than one count but fewer than ten. V usage is TRBV4-1 and J usage is TRBJ2-3; D perhaps matches TRBD1 (5 bases). Trimming left V 0 bases short and J 6 bases short, with 10 bases between. The germline gives CDR1 MGHRA, CDR2 YSYEKL. CDR3 length: 14 amino acids. The CDR3 region is CASSQDSGSDTQYF. The CDR3 DNA reads TGCGCCAGCAGCCAAGACTCAGGGTCGGATACGCAGTATTTT.

This clonotype was observed at least ten times. Its ends do not fully match the called genes, so a read error is possible. The gene calls are TRBV12-3 or TRBV12-4 and TRBJ1-1; D uncertain. The CDR3 is 15 residues long. The CDR3 sequence: CASNLRRASATLVVF. In nucleotides, the CDR3 is TGTGCCAGCAATCTCCGTAGAGCCTCCGCGACCCTTGTAGTCTTT.

This clonotype was recorded many times. The V call is TRBV27, the J call TRBJ2-3; tentatively, D is TRBD2 (5 bases). The germline CDR1 and CDR2 sequences are MNHEY and SMNVEV (reference sequence). V lost 0 bases, J lost 2 bases, and 9 bases lay in between. The CDR3 spans 15 residues. The CDR3, as DNA: TGTGCCAGCAGTTTATCGGTAGCGTACACAGATACGCAGTATTTT. It codes for CASSLSVAYTDTQYF.

This clonotype was recorded at least ten times. V usage is TRBV12-5 and J usage is TRBJ2-3, with 9 positions matching TRBD1. Germline V gives CDR1 LGHNT, CDR2 FRNRAP. The CDR3 spans 15 residues. Losses at the gene ends were 1 base for V and 1 base for J; bases not matched to a gene: 0. In DNA, the CDR3 is TGTGCTAGTGGTTTGGGACAGGGGGGCACAGATACGCAGTATTTT. Protein product: CASGLGQGGTDTQYF.